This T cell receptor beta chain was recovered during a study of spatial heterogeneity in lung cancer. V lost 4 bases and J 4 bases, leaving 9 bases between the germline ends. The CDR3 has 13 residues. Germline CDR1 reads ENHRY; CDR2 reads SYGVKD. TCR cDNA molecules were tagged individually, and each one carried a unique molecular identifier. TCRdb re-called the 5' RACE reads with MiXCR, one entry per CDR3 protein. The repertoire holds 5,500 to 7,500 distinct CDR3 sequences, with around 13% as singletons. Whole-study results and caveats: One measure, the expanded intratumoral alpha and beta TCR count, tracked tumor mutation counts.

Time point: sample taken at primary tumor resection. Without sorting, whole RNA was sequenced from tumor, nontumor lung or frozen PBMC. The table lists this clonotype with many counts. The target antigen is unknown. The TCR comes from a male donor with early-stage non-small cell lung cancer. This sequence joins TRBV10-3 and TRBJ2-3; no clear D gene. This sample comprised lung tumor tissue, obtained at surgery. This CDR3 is CAISVLVPDTQYF. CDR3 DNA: TGTGCCATCAGTGTCCTAGTCCCAGATACGCAGTATTTT.